The rows below give T cell receptor beta chains drawn from one sample of a study of early T cells in non-severe SARS-CoV-2 infection. Via MiXCR, TCRdb re-called the 5' RACE reads, giving one row per CDR3 protein. Seen here are 85,000 to 100,000 distinct CDR3 sequences, around a sixth observed once, and the top ten hold 0.95% to 1.5%. Sequencing used whole blood. The receptors derive from an adult who was a healthcare worker with PCR-confirmed SARS-CoV-2 infection or an uninfected control (not recorded which). CDR3s include the opening cysteine and the closing phenylalanine or tryptophan. Fields, in order: V gene, D gene, clone size, J gene, CDR3 DNA, CDR3 protein. A D gene is named only where the DNA matches it firmly. The size of a clone is reported for some rows only, either as once, few or many, or as a class for expanded clones.

TRBV20-1	NA	NA	TRBJ1-2	TGCAGTGCTAGAATTCGGGGCTACTATGGCTACACCTTC	CSARIRGYYGYTF
TRBV11-2	NA	few	TRBJ2-3	TGTGCCAGCAGCCATCGGGATACGCAGTATTTT	CASSHRDTQYF
TRBV12-3/TRBV12-4	NA	NA	TRBJ2-2	TGTGCCAGCAGTACCGAATCGAACACCGGGGAGCTGTTTTTT	CASSTESNTGELFF
TRBV28	NA	few	TRBJ1-5	TGTGCCAGCAGCATTGGGACGGCAGGCAATCAGCCCCAGCATTTT	CASSIGTAGNQPQHF
TRBV6-6	NA	NA	TRBJ1-5	TGTGCCAGCAGTTACGGGGGGCGTTATCAGCCCCAGCATTTT	CASSYGGRYQPQHF
TRBV6-2/TRBV6-3	NA	NA	TRBJ2-7	TGTGCCAGCAGTTACGGGTCTGTTTGGAGGGGATGGAGCTCCTACGAGCAGTACTTC	CASSYGSVWRGWSSYEQYF
TRBV12-3/TRBV12-4	TRBD2	few	TRBJ2-3	TGTGCCAGCACCTTGGAGCGGGAGAAGGCAGATACGCAGTATTTT	CASTLEREKADTQYF
TRBV18	NA	NA	TRBJ2-3	TGTGCCAGCTCACCTAGGGGGACGGATACGCAGTATTTT	CASSPRGTDTQYF
TRBV19	TRBD2	NA	TRBJ2-5	TGTGCCAGTAGACATACAGCGGGGGGCCGTAGAGAGACCCAGTACTTC	CASRHTAGGRRETQYF
TRBV7-2	NA	NA	TRBJ2-7	TGTGCCAGCAGCTTAGGACTTTCCACCTACGAGCAGTACTTC	CASSLGLSTYEQYF
TRBV2	TRBD2	many	TRBJ2-1	TGTGCCAGCAGTGAATCTGCCCCGGGGGGGCCTGAGTTCTTC	CASSESAPGGPEFF
TRBV29-1	NA	few	TRBJ1-2	TGCAGCGTTGGCCTTCCCTTAGTGTATGGCTACACCTTC	CSVGLPLVYGYTF
TRBV28	TRBD2	many	TRBJ2-5	TGTGCCAGCAGTTTTAATGGAGCGGGAGCCCAAGAGACCCAGTACTTC	CASSFNGAGAQETQYF
TRBV6-2/TRBV6-3	NA	few	TRBJ2-7	TGTGCCAGCAGTTACCCGGGACCCGGACCCGCCGAGCAGTACTTC	CASSYPGPGPAEQYF
TRBV29-1	NA	NA	TRBJ2-1	TGCAGCGGGTCGGGGCCCCTATCCTACAATGAGCAGTTCTTC	CSGSGPLSYNEQFF